One T cell receptor beta chain is described in this entry. The sample belongs to a study of blood T cell repertoires in COVID-19. The ends were cut back, 1 base at V and 5 bases at J, with 7 bases in the middle. The CDR3 extends over 12 amino acids. Germline assignment: CDR1 SGHRS and CDR2 YFSETQ. Assay: immunoSEQ multiplex PCR; the TCRdb copy retains only in-frame clones and omits some. The sample consists of approximately 130,000 clones, over 75% of them appearing once. V and J are TRBV5-1 and TRBJ2-7; tentatively, D is TRBD2 (5 bases). This sequence originates from a man aged 35-49 years with active or convalescent COVID-19. Source material: peripheral blood. The CDR3 DNA is TGCGCCAGCAGCTTGTCGGGGAACGAGCAGTACTTC. It codes for CASSLSGNEQYF.